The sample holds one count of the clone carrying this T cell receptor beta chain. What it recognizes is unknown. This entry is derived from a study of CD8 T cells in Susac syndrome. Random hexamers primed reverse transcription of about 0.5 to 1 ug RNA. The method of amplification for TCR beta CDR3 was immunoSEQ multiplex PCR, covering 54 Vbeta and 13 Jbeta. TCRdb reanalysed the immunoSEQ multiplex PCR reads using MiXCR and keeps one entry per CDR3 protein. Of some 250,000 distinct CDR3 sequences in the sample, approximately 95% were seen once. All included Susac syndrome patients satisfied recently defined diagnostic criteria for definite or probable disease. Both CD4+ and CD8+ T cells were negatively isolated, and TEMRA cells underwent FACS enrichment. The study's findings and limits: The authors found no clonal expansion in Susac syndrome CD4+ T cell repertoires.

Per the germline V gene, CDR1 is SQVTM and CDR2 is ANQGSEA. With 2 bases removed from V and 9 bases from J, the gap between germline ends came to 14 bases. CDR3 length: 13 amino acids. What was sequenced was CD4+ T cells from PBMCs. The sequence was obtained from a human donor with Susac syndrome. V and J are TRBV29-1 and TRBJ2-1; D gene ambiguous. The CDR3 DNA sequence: TGCAGCGTTGAAAGGACCCTAATGGGTGAGCAGTTCTTC. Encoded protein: CSVERTLMGEQFF.